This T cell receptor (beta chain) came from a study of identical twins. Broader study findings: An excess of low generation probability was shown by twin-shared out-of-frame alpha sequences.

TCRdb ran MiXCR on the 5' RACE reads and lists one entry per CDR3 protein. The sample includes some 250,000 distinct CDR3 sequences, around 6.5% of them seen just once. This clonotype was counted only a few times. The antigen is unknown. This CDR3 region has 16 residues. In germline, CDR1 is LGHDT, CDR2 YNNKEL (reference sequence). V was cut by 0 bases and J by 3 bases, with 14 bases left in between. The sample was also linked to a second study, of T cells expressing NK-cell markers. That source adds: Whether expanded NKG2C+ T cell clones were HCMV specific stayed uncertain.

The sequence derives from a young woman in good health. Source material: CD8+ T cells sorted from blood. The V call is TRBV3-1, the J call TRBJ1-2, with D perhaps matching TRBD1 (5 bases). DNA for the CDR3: TGTGCCAGCAGCCAAGATCCGTACAGGACCCACTATGGCTACACCTTC. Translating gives CASSQDPYRTHYGYTF.